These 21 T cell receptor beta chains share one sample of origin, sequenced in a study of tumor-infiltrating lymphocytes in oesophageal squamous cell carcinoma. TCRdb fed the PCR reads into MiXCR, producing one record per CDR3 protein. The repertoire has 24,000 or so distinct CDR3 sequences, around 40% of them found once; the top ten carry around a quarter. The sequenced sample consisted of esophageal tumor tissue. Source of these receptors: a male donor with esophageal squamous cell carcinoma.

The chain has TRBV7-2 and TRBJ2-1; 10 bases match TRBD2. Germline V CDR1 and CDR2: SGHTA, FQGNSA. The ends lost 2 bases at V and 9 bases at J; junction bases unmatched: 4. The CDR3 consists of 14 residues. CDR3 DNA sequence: TGTGCCAGCAGCTTACTAGCGGGAGTGGGTGAGCAGTTCTTC. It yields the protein CASSLLAGVGEQFF. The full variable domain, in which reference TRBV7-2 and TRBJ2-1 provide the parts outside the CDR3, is GAGVSQSPSNKVTEKGKDVELRCDPISGHTALYWYRQSLGQGLEFLIYFQGNSAPDKSGLPSDRFSAERTGGSVSTLTIQRTQQEDSAVYLCASSLLAGVGEQFFGPGTRLTVL.

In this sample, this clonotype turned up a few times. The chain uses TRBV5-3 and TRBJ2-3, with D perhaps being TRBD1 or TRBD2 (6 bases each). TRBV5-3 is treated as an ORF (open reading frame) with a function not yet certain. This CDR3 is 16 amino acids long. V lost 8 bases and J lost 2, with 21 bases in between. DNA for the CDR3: TGTGCCAGCAGCCAGGGTGGGGGGCCGTTCACAGATACGCAGTATTTT. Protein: CASSQGGGPFTDTQYF.

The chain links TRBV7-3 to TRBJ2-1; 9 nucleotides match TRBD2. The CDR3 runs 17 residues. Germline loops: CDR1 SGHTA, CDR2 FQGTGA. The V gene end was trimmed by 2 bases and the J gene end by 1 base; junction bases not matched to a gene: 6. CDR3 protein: CASSLAGGPISYNEQFF. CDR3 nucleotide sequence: TGTGCCAGCAGCTTAGCGGGGGGGCCTATTTCCTACAATGAGCAGTTCTTC.

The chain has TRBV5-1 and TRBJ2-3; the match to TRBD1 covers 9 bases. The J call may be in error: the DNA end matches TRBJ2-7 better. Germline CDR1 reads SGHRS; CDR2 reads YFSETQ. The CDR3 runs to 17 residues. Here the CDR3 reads CASSSVEGQGNSYEQYF. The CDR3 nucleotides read TGCGCCAGCAGCTCGGTGGAGGGACAGGGAAACTCCTACGAGCAGTACTTC.

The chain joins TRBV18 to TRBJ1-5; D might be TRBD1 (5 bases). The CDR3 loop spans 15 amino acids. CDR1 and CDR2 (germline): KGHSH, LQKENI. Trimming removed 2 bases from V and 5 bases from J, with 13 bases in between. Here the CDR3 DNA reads TGTGCCAGCTCACCAAAGGGAGGGGCGGATCAGCCCCAGCATTTT. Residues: CASSPKGGADQPQHF.

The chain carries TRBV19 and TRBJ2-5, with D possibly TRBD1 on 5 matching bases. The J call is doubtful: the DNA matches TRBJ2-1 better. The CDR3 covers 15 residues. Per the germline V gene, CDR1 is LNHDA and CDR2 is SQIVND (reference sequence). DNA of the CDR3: TGTGCCAGTAGTCAAAGACAGAAGGTCTACAATGAGCAGTTCTTC. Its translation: CASSQRQKVYNEQFF.

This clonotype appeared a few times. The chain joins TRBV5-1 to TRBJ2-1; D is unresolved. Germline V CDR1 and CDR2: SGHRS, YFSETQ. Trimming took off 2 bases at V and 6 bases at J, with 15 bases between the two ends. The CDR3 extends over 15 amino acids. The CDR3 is CASSFLGQWGNEQFF. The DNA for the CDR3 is TGCGCCAGCAGCTTTCTCGGCCAGTGGGGCAATGAGCAGTTCTTC.

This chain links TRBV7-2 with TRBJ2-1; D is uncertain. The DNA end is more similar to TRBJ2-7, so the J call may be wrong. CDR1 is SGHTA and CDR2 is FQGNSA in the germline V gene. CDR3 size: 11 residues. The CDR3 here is CASSPLDEQYF. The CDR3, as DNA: TGTGCCAGCAGCCCCCTGGACGAGCAGTACTTC.

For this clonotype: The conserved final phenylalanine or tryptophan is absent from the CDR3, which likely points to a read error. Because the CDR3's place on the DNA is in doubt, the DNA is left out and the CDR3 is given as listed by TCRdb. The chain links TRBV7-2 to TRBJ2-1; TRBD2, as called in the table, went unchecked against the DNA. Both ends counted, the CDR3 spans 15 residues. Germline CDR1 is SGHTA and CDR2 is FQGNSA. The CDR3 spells CASSSLAGYEQYFGN.

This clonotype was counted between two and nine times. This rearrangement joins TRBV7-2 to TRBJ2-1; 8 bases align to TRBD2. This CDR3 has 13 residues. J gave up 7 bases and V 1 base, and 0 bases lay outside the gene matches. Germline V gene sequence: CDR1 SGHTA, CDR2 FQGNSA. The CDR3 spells CASSLVAGNEQFF. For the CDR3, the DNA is TGTGCCAGCAGCTTAGTAGCGGGAAATGAGCAGTTCTTC.

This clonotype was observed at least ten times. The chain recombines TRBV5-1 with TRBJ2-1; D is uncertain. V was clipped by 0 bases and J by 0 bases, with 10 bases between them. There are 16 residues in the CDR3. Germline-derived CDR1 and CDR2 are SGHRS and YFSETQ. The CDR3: CASSLDSLRSYNEQFF. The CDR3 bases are TGCGCCAGCAGCTTGGACAGCCTTCGCTCCTACAATGAGCAGTTCTTC.

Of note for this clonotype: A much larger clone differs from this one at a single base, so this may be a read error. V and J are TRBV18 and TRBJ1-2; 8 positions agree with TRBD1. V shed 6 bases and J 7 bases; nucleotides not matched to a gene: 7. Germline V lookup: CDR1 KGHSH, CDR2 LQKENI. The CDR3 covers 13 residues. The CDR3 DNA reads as TGTGCCAGCTCCGTGGACAGGGATACTGGCTACACCTTC. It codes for CASSVDRDTGYTF.

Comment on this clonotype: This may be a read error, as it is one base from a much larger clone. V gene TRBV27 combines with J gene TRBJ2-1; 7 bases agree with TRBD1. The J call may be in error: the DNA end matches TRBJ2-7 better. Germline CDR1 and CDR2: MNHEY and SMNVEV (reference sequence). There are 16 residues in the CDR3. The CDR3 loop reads CASSLGGQAFYNEQYF. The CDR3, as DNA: TGTGCCAGCAGCCTAGGAGGACAGGCGTTCTACAATGAGCAGTACTTC.

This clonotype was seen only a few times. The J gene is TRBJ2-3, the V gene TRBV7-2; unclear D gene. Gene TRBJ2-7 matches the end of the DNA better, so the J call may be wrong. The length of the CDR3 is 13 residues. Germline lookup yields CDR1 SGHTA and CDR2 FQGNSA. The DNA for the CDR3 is TGTGCCAGCAGCTTAGTCTCTTCCCCCGAGCAGTACTTC. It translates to CASSLVSSPEQYF.

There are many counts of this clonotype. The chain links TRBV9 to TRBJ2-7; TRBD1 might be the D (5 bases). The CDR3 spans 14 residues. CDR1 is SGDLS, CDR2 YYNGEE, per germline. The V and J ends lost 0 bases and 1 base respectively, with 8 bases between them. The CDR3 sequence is CASSVEGSSYEQYF. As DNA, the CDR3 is TGTGCCAGCAGCGTAGAGGGGTCGTCCTACGAGCAGTACTTC.

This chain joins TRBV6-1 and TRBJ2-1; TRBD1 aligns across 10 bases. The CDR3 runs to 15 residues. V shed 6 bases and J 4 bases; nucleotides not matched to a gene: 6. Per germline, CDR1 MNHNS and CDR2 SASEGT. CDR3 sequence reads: CASSSGTGEYNEQFF. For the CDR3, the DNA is TGTGCCAGCAGCTCCGGGACAGGGGAATACAATGAGCAGTTCTTC.

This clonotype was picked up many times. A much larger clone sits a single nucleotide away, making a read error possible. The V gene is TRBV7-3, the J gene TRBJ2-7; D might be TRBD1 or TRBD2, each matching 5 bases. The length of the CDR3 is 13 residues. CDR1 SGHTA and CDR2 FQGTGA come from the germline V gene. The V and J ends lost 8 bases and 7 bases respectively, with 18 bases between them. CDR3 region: CASGEGSYNEQYF. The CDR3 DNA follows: TGTGCCAGCGGTGAGGGGTCCTACAATGAGCAGTACTTC.

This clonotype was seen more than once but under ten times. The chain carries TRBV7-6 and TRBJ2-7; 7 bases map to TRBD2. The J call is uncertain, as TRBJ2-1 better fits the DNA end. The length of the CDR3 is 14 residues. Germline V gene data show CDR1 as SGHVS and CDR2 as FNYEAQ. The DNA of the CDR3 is TGTGCCAGCAGCTCAGGACTAGGAGACAATGAGCAGTTCTTC. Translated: CASSSGLGDNEQFF.

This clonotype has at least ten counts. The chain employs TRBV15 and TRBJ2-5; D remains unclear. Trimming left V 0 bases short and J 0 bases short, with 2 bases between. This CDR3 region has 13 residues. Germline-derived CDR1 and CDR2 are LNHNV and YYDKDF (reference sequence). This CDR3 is CATSRDHQETQYF. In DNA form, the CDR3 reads TGTGCCACCAGCAGAGATCACCAAGAGACCCAGTACTTC. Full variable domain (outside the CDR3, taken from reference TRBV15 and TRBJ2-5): DAMVIQNPRYQVTQFGKPVTLSCSQTLNHNVMYWYQQKSSQAPKLLFHYYDKDFNNEADTPDNFQSRRPNTSFCFLDIRSPGLGDTAMYLCATSRDHQETQYFGPGTRLLVL.

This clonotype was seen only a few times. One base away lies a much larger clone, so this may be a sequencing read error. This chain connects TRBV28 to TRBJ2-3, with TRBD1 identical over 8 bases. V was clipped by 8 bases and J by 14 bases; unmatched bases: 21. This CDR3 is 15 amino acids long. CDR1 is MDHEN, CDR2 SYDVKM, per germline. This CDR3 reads CASLIGQGGTGELYF. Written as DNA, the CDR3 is TGTGCCAGCCTGATTGGACAGGGTGGCACCGGGGAGCTGTATTTT.

CDR3 protein: CASSLDQEYGYTF. In nucleotides, the CDR3 is TGTGCCAGCAGCTTGGATCAAGAATATGGCTACACCTTC. V usage is TRBV5-6 and J usage is TRBJ2-1; D unresolved. The J call is doubtful: the DNA matches TRBJ1-2 better. Per the germline V gene, CDR1 is SGHDT and CDR2 is YYEEEE. The CDR3 runs 13 residues.